These 27 T cell receptor beta chains share one sample of origin, sequenced in a study of blood T cell repertoires in COVID-19. Assay: immunoSEQ multiplex PCR; the TCRdb copy retains only in-frame clones and omits some. Among about 87,000 clones listed, 90% were seen once. Sequencing was carried out using peripheral blood. The receptors originated from a man aged 18 to 29 with COVID-19, enrolled during active disease.

The chain joins TRBV7-2 to TRBJ2-4; 7 bases line up with TRBD2. The CDR3 contains 12 residues. The ends lost 6 bases at V and 8 bases at J; junction bases unmatched: 4. Germline V CDR1 and CDR2: SGHTA, FQGNSA. The DNA for the CDR3 is TGTGCCAGCAGTCCGGGAGGAGACATTCAGTACTTC. This encodes CASSPGGDIQYF.

This clone was picked up a small number of times. J is TRBJ1-5 and V is TRBV18, with 9 bases lining up with TRBD1. J lost 5 bases, V lost 5 bases, and 4 bases had no gene match. The germline CDR1 and CDR2 sequences are KGHSH and LQKENI. This CDR3 spans 14 amino acids. CDR3: CASSAGQGDQPQHF. In DNA, the CDR3 is TGTGCCAGCTCAGCGGGACAGGGAGATCAGCCCCAGCATTTT.

This clone occurred once. The V gene is TRBV12-3 or TRBV12-4, the J gene TRBJ1-5; D is possibly TRBD1 (6 bases). The CDR3 is 13 amino acids. The ends were cut back, 3 bases at V and 9 bases at J, with 12 bases in the middle. CDR3 sequence reads: CASSFTGTAPQHF. CDR3 coding DNA: TGTGCCAGCAGTTTCACAGGGACCGCGCCCCAGCATTTT.

This clone has a handful of counts. The chain combines TRBV6-5 with TRBJ2-7, with D possibly matching TRBD1 (7 bases). Trimming shortened V by 11 bases and J by 4 bases, and 18 bases separated the two germline ends. CDR1 and CDR2 (germline): MNHEY, SVGAGI. This CDR3 spans 13 amino acids. The CDR3 region is CAGEDRIQYEQYF. DNA for the CDR3: TGTGCCGGGGAGGACAGGATACAGTACGAGCAGTACTTC.

This clone was seen once. The chain is built from TRBV11-2 and TRBJ2-7, with a possible D match to TRBD2 (6 bases). The length of the CDR3 is 15 residues. Germline V CDR1 and CDR2: SGHAT, FQNNGV. The V end was cut by 0 bases, the J end by 2 bases, with 11 bases between. CDR3 nucleotide sequence: TGTGCCAGCAGCTTAGAGTTGAGCGGGCCCTACGAGCAGTACTTC. The encoded protein is CASSLELSGPYEQYF.

This clone came up once. The CDR3 DNA is TGTGCCAGCAGCTTAGGACAGGGGGCCTACGAGCAGTACTTC. Translating gives CASSLGQGAYEQYF. V is TRBV7-6 and J is TRBJ2-7; 9 positions agree with TRBD1. V gave up 1 base and J gave up 2 bases; unmatched junction bases: 0. The CDR3 is 14 residues long. The germline gives CDR1 SGHVS, CDR2 FNYEAQ. Looking up the rest from reference TRBV7-6 and TRBJ2-7 gives the full variable domain: GAGVSQSPRYKVTKRGQDVALRCDPISGHVSLYWYRQALGQGPEFLTYFNYEAQQDKSGLPNDRFSAERPEGSISTLTIQRTEQRDSAMYRCASSLGQGAYEQYFGPGTRLTVT.

The V and J genes are TRBV21-1 and TRBJ2-2; the table's D call of TRBD2 was not tested on the DNA. TRBV21-1 represents a pseudogene. This CDR3 has 19 amino acids. In DNA form, the CDR3 reads TGTGCCAGCAGCGAAAACCCCCCCCGGGGGACTAGCGGGACGCAGGAGCTGTTTTTT. It is translated as CASSENPPRGTSGTQELFF.

The V call is TRBV4-2, the J call TRBJ2-1; perhaps TRBD2 as D (6 bases). The CDR3 extends over 16 amino acids. The germline V gene has CDR1 LGHNA and CDR2 YNFKEQ. The V gene lost 1 base and the J gene lost 6 bases, with 16 bases spanning the gap. For the CDR3, the DNA is TGTGCCAGCAGCCAAGGGAGGGCGGCAGGGCGCAATGAGCAGTTCTTC. Encoded protein: CASSQGRAAGRNEQFF.

The gene calls are TRBV2 and TRBJ2-5, with 9 bases aligning to TRBD2. V shed 6 bases, J shed 5 bases, and the junction held 10 bases outside the gene matches. The length of the CDR3 is 15 residues. CDR1 is SNHLY, CDR2 FYNNEI, per germline. In nucleotides, the CDR3 is TGTGCCAGCAGCGCTACTAGCGGGTCTTTGGAGACCCAGTACTTC. It codes for CASSATSGSLETQYF.

This sequence joins TRBV30 and TRBJ1-2; D is ambiguous. This CDR3 has 10 amino acids. Germline V lookup: CDR1 GTSNPN, CDR2 SVGIG (reference sequence). CDR3 coding DNA: TGTGCACTCTGGAGCTATGGCTACACCTTC. Its translation is CALWSYGYTF. Filled out from reference TRBV30 and TRBJ1-2, the complete variable domain reads SQTIHQWPATLVQPVGSPLSLECTVEGTSNPNLYWYRQAAGRGLQLLFYSVGIGQISSEVPQNLSASRPQDRQFILSSKKLLLSDSGFYLCALWSYGYTFGSGTRLTVV.

The genes are TRBV11-3 and TRBJ2-1; 9 nucleotides agree with TRBD2. CDR1 and CDR2 (germline): SGHNT, YENEEA. The CDR3 covers 15 residues. The ends lost 2 bases at V and 4 bases at J; junction bases unmatched: 3. The CDR3 region has the DNA TGTGCCAGCAGCTTACGAACTAGCGGGTACAATGAGCAGTTCTTC. Translation: CASSLRTSGYNEQFF.

The V and J genes are TRBV12-3 or TRBV12-4 and TRBJ1-5; D remains unclear. The CDR3 spans 12 residues. V shed 8 bases and J shed 9 bases, with 14 bases lying between them. DNA of the CDR3: TGTGCCAGCTGTGTGGGAGGCGGGCCCCAGCATTTT. Amino acids: CASCVGGGPQHF.

The rearrangement uses TRBV3-1 (or the pseudogene TRBV3-2) and TRBJ2-7; 12 bases agree with TRBD2. Germline loops: CDR1 LGHDT, CDR2 YNNKEL (reference sequence). Trimming cost V 1 base and J 4 bases; bases outside gene matches: 8. CDR3 length: 17 residues. Here the CDR3 DNA reads TGTGCCAGCAGCCAAGGACTAGCGGGAGAAGGGGTTTACGAGCAGTACTTC. The encoded protein is CASSQGLAGEGVYEQYF.

The gene calls are TRBV19 and TRBJ2-7; 8 bases are a match to TRBD2. The J call is uncertain, as TRBJ2-1 better fits the DNA end. Germline CDR1 LNHDA, CDR2 SQIVND (reference sequence). CDR3 size: 16 residues. CDR3 amino acids: CASSIGLAGLLDEQFF. Here the CDR3 DNA reads TGTGCCAGTAGTATTGGCCTAGCGGGCCTTTTGGATGAGCAGTTCTTC.

This clone was observed once. This chain connects TRBV9 to TRBJ2-5; TRBD2 might be the D (6 bases). Germline V CDR1 and CDR2: SGDLS, YYNGEE. This CDR3 has 17 residues. The V end was cut by 0 bases, the J end by 7 bases, with 22 bases between. The CDR3 spells CASSVGGWTGGFVTQYF. In nucleotides, the CDR3 is TGTGCCAGCAGCGTAGGTGGATGGACCGGAGGGTTTGTGACCCAGTACTTC.

V usage is TRBV30 and J usage is TRBJ1-4; D is possibly TRBD1 (5 bases). The V end was cut by 0 bases, the J end by 8 bases, with 10 bases between. The germline V gene encodes CDR1 GTSNPN and CDR2 SVGIG (reference sequence). The CDR3 sequence is 13 residues long. The CDR3 reads CAWSVLGGEKLFF. The CDR3 DNA reads TGTGCCTGGAGTGTACTGGGGGGAGAAAAACTGTTTTTT.

This clone was observed a single time. The chain couples TRBV25-1 to TRBJ2-1; 9 nucleotides agree with TRBD1. The CDR3 runs to 16 residues. V lost 6 bases and J lost 9; bases outside the gene matches: 15. Per the germline V gene, CDR1 is MGHDK and CDR2 is SYGVNS. CDR3 amino acids: CASSDDIRDRACEQFF. As DNA, the CDR3 is TGTGCCAGCAGCGATGATATCCGGGACAGGGCTTGTGAGCAGTTCTTC.

In nucleotides, the CDR3 is TGTGCCAGCAGCAACCAGGGATACTATGGCTACACCTTC. This codes for CASSNQGYYGYTF. The V and J genes are TRBV5-4 and TRBJ1-2; possible D gene TRBD1, 5 bases. Between the trimmed V and J ends, which lost 4 bases and 3 bases, there was a span of 10 bases. The germline V gene encodes CDR1 SGHNT and CDR2 YYREEE (reference sequence). This CDR3 spans 13 amino acids. The entire variable domain, with the rest obtained from reference TRBV5-4 and TRBJ1-2, is as follows: ETGVTQSPTHLIKTRGQQVTLRCSSQSGHNTVSWYQQALGQGPQFIFQYYREEENGRGNFPPRFSGLQFPNYSSELNVNALELDDSALYLCASSNQGYYGYTFGSGTRLTVV.

The CDR3 coding sequence is TGCGCCAGCAGTGAGTCGGGGGGCTCCTACAATGAGCAGTTCTTC. It encodes CASSESGGSYNEQFF. The V and J genes are TRBV10-1 and TRBJ2-1; possibly TRBD2 for D (6 bases). Germline V gene lookup returns CDR1 WNHNN and CDR2 SYGVQD (reference sequence). Trimming cost V 0 bases and J 0 bases, with 6 bases left between them. The CDR3 is 15 residues long.

With respect to this clone: One junction end disagrees with the germline gene, perhaps due to a read error. The chain is built from TRBV12-3 or TRBV12-4 and TRBJ1-4; D gene uncertain. This CDR3 has 13 amino acids. CDR3 residues: CASSPLNNEKLLF. DNA for the CDR3: TGTGCCAGCTCACCCCTTAATAATGAAAAACTGCTTTTT.

CDR3 residues: CASSPSGAYEQYF. CDR3 bases: TGCGCCAGCAGCCCCTCGGGGGCCTACGAGCAGTACTTC. The chain recombines TRBV4-3 with TRBJ2-7; D might be TRBD2 (6 bases). Trimming shortened V by 4 bases and J by 2 bases, and 9 bases separated the two germline ends. Germline values: CDR1 LGHNA, CDR2 YSLEER. This CDR3 comprises 13 residues.

V usage is TRBV7-9 and J usage is TRBJ2-7, with D maybe TRBD2 (6 bases). Trimming removed 5 bases at V and 2 bases at J, with 16 bases between. The CDR3 runs to 15 residues. Looked up from germline, CDR1 is SEHNR and CDR2 is FQNEAQ (reference sequence). The chain's CDR3 is CASSLRDAGPYEQYF. In DNA, the CDR3 is TGTGCCAGCAGCCTCAGGGATGCGGGACCCTACGAGCAGTACTTC.

The chain carries TRBV3-1 (or the pseudogene TRBV3-2) and TRBJ2-2; 9 nucleotides line up with TRBD2. This CDR3 contains 16 residues. V lost 1 base to trimming and J lost 4 bases; unmatched junction nucleotides: 4. Germline CDR1 LGHDT, CDR2 YNNKEL (reference sequence). The CDR3 nucleotides are TGTGCCAGCAGCCAAGCGGGCGGGAGGGCCACCGGGGAGCTGTTTTTT. Its translation: CASSQAGGRATGELFF.

This chain links TRBV15 with TRBJ1-5, with a weak D call TRBD1 (6 bases). The CDR3 is 15 amino acids. Germline lookup yields CDR1 LNHNV and CDR2 YYDKDF (reference sequence). V lost 0 bases to trimming and J lost 4 bases, with 10 bases between them. This CDR3 reads CATSRDLGGNQPQHF. In DNA form, the CDR3 reads TGTGCCACCAGCAGAGATCTAGGGGGAAATCAGCCCCAGCATTTT.

In DNA form, the CDR3 reads TGTGCCAGCAGTTTAGCCGGGAATCAGCCCCAGCATTTT. Translated: CASSLAGNQPQHF. The chain carries TRBV28 and TRBJ1-5, with unresolved D. The ends were cut back, 2 bases at V and 4 bases at J, with 6 bases in the middle. This CDR3 comprises 13 residues. CDR1 MDHEN and CDR2 SYDVKM come from the germline V gene. The variable domain in full, completed from reference TRBV28 and TRBJ1-5, reads DVKVTQSSRYLVKRTGEKVFLECVQDMDHENMFWYRQDPGLGLRLIYFSYDVKMKEKGDIPEGYSVSREKKERFSLILESASTNQTSMYLCASSLAGNQPQHFGDGTRLSIL.

The J gene is TRBJ1-6, the V gene TRBV24-1; no clear D gene. The CDR3 is made up of 13 amino acids. The germline V gene encodes CDR1 KGHDR and CDR2 SFDVKD. Trimming took off 5 bases at V and 7 bases at J, with 8 bases between the two ends. The CDR3 DNA follows: TGTGCCACCAGTGGCAACAGAAATTCACCCCTCCACTTT. This sequence encodes CATSGNRNSPLHF.

The chain couples TRBV11-1 to TRBJ1-2; D might be TRBD1 (5 bases). Germline loops: CDR1 SGHAT, CDR2 FQDESV (reference sequence). The V end was cut by 3 bases, the J end by 1 base, with 12 bases between. The CDR3 has 15 amino acids. The CDR3 is CASSFDSTVNYGYTF. CDR3 nucleotides: TGTGCCAGCAGCTTTGACTCGACAGTTAACTATGGCTACACCTTC.